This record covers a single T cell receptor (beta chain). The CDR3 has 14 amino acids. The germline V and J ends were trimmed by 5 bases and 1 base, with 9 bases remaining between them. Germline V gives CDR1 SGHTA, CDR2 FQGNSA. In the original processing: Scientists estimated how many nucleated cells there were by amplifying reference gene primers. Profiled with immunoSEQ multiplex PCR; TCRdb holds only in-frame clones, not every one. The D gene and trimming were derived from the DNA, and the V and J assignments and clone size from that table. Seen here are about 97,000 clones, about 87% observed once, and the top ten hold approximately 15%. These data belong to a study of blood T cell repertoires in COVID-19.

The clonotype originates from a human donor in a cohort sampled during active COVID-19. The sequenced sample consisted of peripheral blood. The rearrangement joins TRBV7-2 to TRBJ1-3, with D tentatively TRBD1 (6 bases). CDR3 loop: CASSLTGSGNTIYF. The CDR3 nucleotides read TGTGCCAGCAGCCTAACAGGGTCTGGAAACACCATATATTTT.